A single sample is the source of the 13 T cell receptor beta chains below, sequenced in a study of blood T cells in healthy people across ages. The use of a sample-barcoded 5' primer and a J-beta primer mix characterized a second PCR of 7 to 11 cycles. TCRdb re-analysed the 5' RACE reads in MiXCR, keeping a single row per CDR3 protein. This sample has over 1.5 million distinct CDR3 sequences, with about 49% found just once. Sequencing was done on a sample of blood. The receptors shown here come from a woman in her 40s in good health.

This chain connects TRBV25-1 to TRBJ2-3; D is perhaps TRBD1 (7 bases). V shed 6 bases and J shed 1 base, with 20 bases lying between them. The CDR3 loop spans 17 amino acids. Germline V lookup: CDR1 MGHDK, CDR2 SYGVNS. The CDR3 spells CASSEGGAGGRTDTQYF. The DNA of the CDR3 is TGTGCCAGCAGCGAGGGGGGAGCAGGGGGACGCACAGATACGCAGTATTTT. Together with reference TRBV25-1 and TRBJ2-3, the CDR3 gives the full variable domain: EADIYQTPRYLVIGTGKKITLECSQTMGHDKMYWYQQDPGMELHLIHYSYGVNSTEKGDLSSESTVSRIRTEHFPLTLESARPSHTSQYLCASSEGGAGGRTDTQYFGPGTRLTVL.

This clonotype was counted between two and nine times. This sequence joins TRBV20-1 and TRBJ1-2; D not certain. Germline assignment: CDR1 DFQATT and CDR2 SNEGSKA (reference sequence). Trimming left V 0 bases short and J 6 bases short, with 11 bases between. The CDR3 has 13 amino acids. The CDR3 DNA reads as TGCAGTGCTAGAGAGGCTACTCACCATGGCTACACCTTC. Protein product: CSAREATHHGYTF.

The V gene is TRBV9, the J gene TRBJ2-3; 10 nucleotides line up with TRBD1. The ends lost 4 bases at V and 2 bases at J; junction bases unmatched: 13. Per the germline V gene, CDR1 is SGDLS and CDR2 is YYNGEE. This CDR3 comprises 18 residues. Here the CDR3 reads CASSPTSRTGGYTDTQYF. For the CDR3, the DNA is TGTGCCAGCAGCCCGACCAGTCGGACAGGGGGTTACACAGATACGCAGTATTTT.

The V and J genes are TRBV18 and TRBJ2-7; perhaps TRBD1 as D (5 bases). Trimming removed 0 bases at V and 4 bases at J, with 13 bases between. The CDR3 has 15 amino acids. Germline V gene data show CDR1 as KGHSH and CDR2 as LQKENI. The CDR3: CASSPPAGRSYEQYF. In DNA form, the CDR3 reads TGTGCCAGCTCACCACCGGCAGGGCGTTCGTACGAGCAGTACTTC.

A few counts support this clonotype. The rearrangement joins TRBV25-1 to TRBJ2-5, with D possibly TRBD2 on 6 matching bases. Germline values: CDR1 MGHDK, CDR2 SYGVNS. The CDR3 is made up of 16 amino acids. The V gene lost 0 bases and the J gene lost 4 bases, with 15 bases spanning the gap. CDR3 nucleotides: TGTGCCAGCAGTGAATATTCGGTTGGAGCGGGAGAGACCCAGTACTTC. Amino acids: CASSEYSVGAGETQYF.

V gene TRBV6-2 or TRBV6-3 combines with J gene TRBJ2-1, with 8 bases that match TRBD1. The CDR3 consists of 14 residues. J gave up 5 bases and V 5 bases, and 5 bases lay outside the gene matches. Germline V gene lookup returns CDR1 MNHEY and CDR2 SVGEGT. The CDR3 DNA is TGTGCCAGCAGTCTCCGGACAGGGCACAATGAGCAGTTCTTC. Amino acid sequence: CASSLRTGHNEQFF.

This clonotype has only one observation. At one boundary the junction diverges from the germline segment, which might be a read error. This rearrangement joins TRBV6-5 to TRBJ2-5; no definite D call. The CDR3 extends over 14 amino acids. Per germline, CDR1 MNHEY and CDR2 SVGAGI. The CDR3 here is CANSIDTGGETQYF. The CDR3 DNA sequence: TGTGCCAACAGTATCGACACGGGTGGGGAGACCCAGTACTTC.

V and J are TRBV12-3 or TRBV12-4 and TRBJ2-3, with TRBD1 matching over 11 bases. The CDR3 contains 14 residues. Trimming removed 6 bases from V and 7 bases from J; junction bases left unmatched: 6. The CDR3 DNA sequence: TGTGCCAGCAGCCGGACAGGGGGCAAAAATACGCAGTATTTT. Amino acids: CASSRTGGKNTQYF.

The chain combines TRBV4-2 with TRBJ2-3; 9 positions agree with TRBD2. CDR3 length: 16 residues. Germline V gives CDR1 LGHNA, CDR2 YNFKEQ. V was clipped by 4 bases and J by 5 bases; unmatched bases: 10. For the CDR3, the DNA is TGTGCCAGCAGCCCTAGCGGGGCGCCTCAGGGAGATACGCAGTATTTT. It specifies CASSPSGAPQGDTQYF.

This chain links TRBV6-5 with TRBJ2-5; 12 bases line up with TRBD2. The CDR3 consists of 16 residues. CDR1 is MNHEY, CDR2 SVGAGI, per germline. V dropped 5 bases and J dropped 5; count of bases not matched to a gene: 9. CDR3 loop: CASSPTSGGLQETQYF. DNA for the CDR3: TGTGCCAGCAGTCCGACTAGCGGGGGTCTCCAGGAGACCCAGTACTTC.

J is TRBJ2-7 and V is TRBV24-1; 10 nucleotides agree with TRBD2. The closer fit of TRBJ2-5 to the DNA end suggests the J call may be wrong. CDR1 and CDR2 from the germline V gene are KGHDR and SFDVKD. The CDR3 is made up of 15 amino acids. CDR3 DNA sequence: TGTGCCACCAGTGTCCCTAGCGGGGGAGGGGAGACCCAGTACTTC. Translating gives CATSVPSGGGETQYF.

The genes are TRBV15 and TRBJ2-7; D perhaps matches TRBD1 (6 bases). Trimming took 1 base from V and 4 from J, leaving 11 bases between them. CDR1 LNHNV and CDR2 YYDKDF come from the germline V gene (reference sequence). This CDR3 comprises 14 residues. CDR3 protein: CATSRGQESYEQYF. CDR3 in DNA: TGTGCCACCAGCAGAGGACAGGAATCTTACGAGCAGTACTTC.

The chain links TRBV20-1 to TRBJ2-3; D possibly matches TRBD1 or TRBD2 (5 bases each). The CDR3 extends over 15 amino acids. The ends were cut back, 5 bases at V and 0 bases at J, with 15 bases in the middle. The germline gives CDR1 DFQATT, CDR2 SNEGSKA (reference sequence). For the CDR3, the DNA is TGCAGTGCTTGTAAGGGACCGAGGAGCACAGATACGCAGTATTTT. Its translation: CSACKGPRSTDTQYF.